A selection of T cell receptor beta chains follows, all from one sample in a study of beta chain features in type 1 diabetes. Assay used: immunoSEQ multiplex PCR; TCRdb lists only in-frame clones, some missing. There are around 650,000 clones in the sample; 9.5% to 15% occur only once, and 0.09% to 0.15% lies in the top ten. The sample consisted of naive CD4+ T cells from blood. The source is a young man with type 1 diabetes. CDR3s include the opening cysteine and the closing phenylalanine or tryptophan. A D gene is named only where the DNA matches it firmly. Clone size is not always given. Where it is, it says once, few, many or a class for expanded clones.

V gene	clone size	J gene	D gene	CDR3 protein	CDR3 DNA
TRBV7-9	.	TRBJ2-5	.	CASSVREGETQYF	TGTGCCAGCAGCGTGAGGGAAGGGGAGACCCAGTACTTC
TRBV7-2	.	TRBJ1-6	.	CASSWKGDPPLHF	TGTGCCAGCAGCTGGAAGGGGGATCCACCCCTCCACTTT
TRBV5-6	few	TRBJ1-2	.	CASSRDTGLPGGYTF	TGTGCCAGCAGCAGGGACACAGGTCTCCCAGGGGGCTACACCTTC
TRBV2	.	TRBJ1-2	.	CASSPGPLPRGYTF	TGTGCCAGCAGTCCGGGTCCTCTCCCGAGGGGCTACACCTTC
TRBV29-1	few	TRBJ1-1	TRBD1	CSGRRGRTEAFF	TGCAGCGGCCGCAGGGGGCGGACTGAAGCTTTCTTT
TRBV28	.	TRBJ2-7	.	CASEGSSYEQYF	TGTGCCAGCGAGGGCAGTTCCTACGAGCAGTACTTC
TRBV9	few	TRBJ2-3	TRBD2	CASSVAGLATDTQYF	TGTGCCAGCAGCGTAGCGGGACTAGCAACAGATACGCAGTATTTT
TRBV5-1	few	TRBJ2-7	.	CASSLTGNSYEQYF	TGCGCCAGCAGCTTGACAGGGAACTCCTACGAGCAGTACTTC
TRBV7-9	.	TRBJ2-1	.	CASSLTRNEQFF	TGTGCCAGCAGTCTAACGAGGAATGAGCAGTTCTTC
TRBV5-6	.	TRBJ1-6	.	CASRVRDEGSPLHF	TGTGCCAGCCGCGTCCGGGACGAAGGGTCACCCCTCCACTTT
TRBV7-3	.	TRBJ2-5	.	CASSLSYGETQYF	TGTGCCAGCAGCTTAAGCTACGGGGAGACCCAGTACTTC
TRBV6-1	.	TRBJ1-5	.	CASSERRANQPQHF	TGTGCCAGCAGTGAAAGGAGGGCCAATCAGCCCCAGCATTTT
TRBV5-1	few	TRBJ2-3	.	CASSSRSDTQYF	TGCGCCAGCAGCTCTAGGTCTGATACGCAGTATTTT
TRBV19	few	TRBJ1-5	TRBD1	CAGSDRGGSSNQPQHF	TGTGCCGGATCGGACAGGGGGGGAAGCAGCAATCAGCCCCAGCATTTT